This T cell receptor beta chain was identified in a study of regulatory T cells in long-lasting Graves disease. Regarding the study as a whole: The number of shared public clonotypes was higher in persistent patients (2,741) than new patients (966).

This clonotype was seen a few times. No antigen is known for it. Construction of TCR beta libraries relied on iRepertoire HTBI primers and on Arm-PCR targeting CDR3 regions. Using its own MiXCR run on the multiplex PCR reads, TCRdb lists one record per CDR3 protein. The sample contains approximately 560,000 distinct CDR3 sequences, about 16% of which appear only once. V dropped 6 bases and J dropped 0 bases, with 15 bases sitting between them. This CDR3 contains 15 residues. Looked up from germline, CDR1 is MNHNS and CDR2 is SASEGT. As for time point: newly diagnosed GD, antithyroid drugs for less than 3 months. RNA isolated from PBMCs was used to make the TCR library. These same data were also listed under a study on T cells in Graves' hyperthyroidism and ophthalmopathy. That report notes: The model anticipated ophthalmopathy a median around six months pre-onset.

This chain links TRBV6-1 with TRBJ2-7; perhaps TRBD2 as D (6 bases). The sequence came from a man aged 18 to 35 with Graves disease. The source material was peripheral blood mononuclear cells (PBMCs), sampled at new diagnosis, from a patient treated with antithyroid drugs. The CDR3 DNA follows: TGTGCCAGCAGCAATTGGGAGGTCGACTCCTACGAGCAGTACTTC. Protein product: CASSNWEVDSYEQYF.